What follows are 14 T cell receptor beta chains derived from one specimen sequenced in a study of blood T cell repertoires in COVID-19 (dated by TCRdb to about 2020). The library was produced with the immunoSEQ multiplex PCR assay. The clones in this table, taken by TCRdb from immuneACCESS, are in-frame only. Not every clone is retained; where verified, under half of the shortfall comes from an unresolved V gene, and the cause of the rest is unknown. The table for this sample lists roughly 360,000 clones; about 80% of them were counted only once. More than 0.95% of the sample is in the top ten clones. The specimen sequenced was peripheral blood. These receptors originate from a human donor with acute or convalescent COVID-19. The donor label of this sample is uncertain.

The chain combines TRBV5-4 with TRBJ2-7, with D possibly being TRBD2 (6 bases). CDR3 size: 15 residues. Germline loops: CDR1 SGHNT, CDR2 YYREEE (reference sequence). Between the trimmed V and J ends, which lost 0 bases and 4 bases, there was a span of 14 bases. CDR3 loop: CASSLAGGGRYEQYF. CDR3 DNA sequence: TGTGCCAGCAGCTTGGCCGGGGGAGGTCGGTACGAGCAGTACTTC.

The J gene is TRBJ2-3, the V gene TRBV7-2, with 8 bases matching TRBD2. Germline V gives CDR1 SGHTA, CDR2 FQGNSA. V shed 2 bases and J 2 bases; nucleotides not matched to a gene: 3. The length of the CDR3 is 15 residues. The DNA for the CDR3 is TGTGCCAGCAGCTTAAAGCGGGGGAACACAGATACGCAGTATTTT. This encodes CASSLKRGNTDTQYF.

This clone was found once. CDR3 sequence: CASSPSPTESSYEQYF. The CDR3 nucleotides are TGTGCCAGCAGCCCCAGTCCCACGGAGAGCTCCTACGAGCAGTACTTC. The rearrangement links TRBV9 to TRBJ2-7; D gene ambiguous. The CDR3 extends over 16 amino acids. From germline, CDR1 is SGDLS and CDR2 YYNGEE. Between the trimmed V and J ends, which lost 4 bases and 0 bases, there was a span of 17 bases.

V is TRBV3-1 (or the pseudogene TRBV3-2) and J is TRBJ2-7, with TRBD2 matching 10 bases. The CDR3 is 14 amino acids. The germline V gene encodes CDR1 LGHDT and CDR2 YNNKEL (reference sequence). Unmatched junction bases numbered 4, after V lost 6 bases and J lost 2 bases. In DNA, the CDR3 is TGTGCCAGCAGGTCTAGCGGGGGCACCTACGAGCAGTACTTC. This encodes CASRSSGGTYEQYF.

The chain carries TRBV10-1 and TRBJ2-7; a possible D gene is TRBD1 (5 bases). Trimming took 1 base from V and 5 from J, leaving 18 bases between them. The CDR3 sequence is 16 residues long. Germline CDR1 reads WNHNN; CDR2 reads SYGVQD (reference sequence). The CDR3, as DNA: TGCGCCAGCAGTGAGTTCGACCCCAGGGTGCCGCACGAGCAGTACTTC. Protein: CASSEFDPRVPHEQYF.

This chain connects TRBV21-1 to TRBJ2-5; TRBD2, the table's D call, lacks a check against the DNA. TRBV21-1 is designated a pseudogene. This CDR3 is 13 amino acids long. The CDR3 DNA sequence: TGTGCCAGCAGCAAAGGGGGAGGGAAGACCCAGTACTTC. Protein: CASSKGGGKTQYF.

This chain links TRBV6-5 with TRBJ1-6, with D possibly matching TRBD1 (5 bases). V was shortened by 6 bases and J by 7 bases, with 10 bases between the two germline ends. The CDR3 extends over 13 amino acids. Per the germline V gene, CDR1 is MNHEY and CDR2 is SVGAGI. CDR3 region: CASSRVMNSPLHF. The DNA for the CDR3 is TGTGCCAGCAGCAGGGTCATGAATTCACCCCTCCACTTT.

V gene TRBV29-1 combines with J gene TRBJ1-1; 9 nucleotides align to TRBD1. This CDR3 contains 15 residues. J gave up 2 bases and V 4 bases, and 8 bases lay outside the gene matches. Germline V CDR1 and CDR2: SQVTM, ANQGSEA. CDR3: CSVARDRALNTEAFF. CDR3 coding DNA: TGCAGCGTTGCTCGGGACAGGGCCTTAAACACTGAAGCTTTCTTT.

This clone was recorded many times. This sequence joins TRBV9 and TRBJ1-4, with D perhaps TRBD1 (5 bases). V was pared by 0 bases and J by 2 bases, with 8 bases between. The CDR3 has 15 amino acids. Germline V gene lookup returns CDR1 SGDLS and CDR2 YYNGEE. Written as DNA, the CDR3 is TGTGCCAGCAGCGTAGGGGCAGGGACTAATGAAAAACTGTTTTTT. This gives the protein CASSVGAGTNEKLFF.

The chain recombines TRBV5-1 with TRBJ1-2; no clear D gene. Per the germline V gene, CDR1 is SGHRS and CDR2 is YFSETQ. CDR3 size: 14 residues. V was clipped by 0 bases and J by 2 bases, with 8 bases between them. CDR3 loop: CASSLGSPNYGYTF. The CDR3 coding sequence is TGCGCCAGCAGCTTGGGTTCCCCAAACTATGGCTACACCTTC. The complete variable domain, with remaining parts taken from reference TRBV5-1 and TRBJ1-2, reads KAGVTQTPRYLIKTRGQQVTLSCSPISGHRSVSWYQQTPGQGLQFLFEYFSETQRNKGNFPGRFSGRQFSNSRSEMNVSTLELGDSALYLCASSLGSPNYGYTFGSGTRLTVV.

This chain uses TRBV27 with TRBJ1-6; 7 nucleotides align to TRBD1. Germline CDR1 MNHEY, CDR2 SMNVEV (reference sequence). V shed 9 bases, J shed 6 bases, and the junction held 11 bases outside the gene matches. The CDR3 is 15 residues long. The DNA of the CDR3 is TGTGCCAGTAAAATAGAGGGGGCCGTTAATTCACCCCTCCACTTT. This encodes CASKIEGAVNSPLHF.

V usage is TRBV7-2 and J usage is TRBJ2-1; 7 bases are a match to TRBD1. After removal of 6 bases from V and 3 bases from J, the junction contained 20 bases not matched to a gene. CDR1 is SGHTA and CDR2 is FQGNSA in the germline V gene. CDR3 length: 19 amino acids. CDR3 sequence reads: CASSLEGATGRGYYNEQFF. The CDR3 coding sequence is TGTGCCAGCAGTCTAGAGGGGGCGACTGGAAGGGGTTACTACAATGAGCAGTTCTTC.

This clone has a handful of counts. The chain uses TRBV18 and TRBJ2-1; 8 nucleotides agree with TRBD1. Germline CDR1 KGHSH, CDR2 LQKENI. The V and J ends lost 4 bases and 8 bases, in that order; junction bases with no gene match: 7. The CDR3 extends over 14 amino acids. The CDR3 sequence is CASSRQTGADEQFF. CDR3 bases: TGTGCCAGCTCACGGCAGACAGGGGCGGATGAGCAGTTCTTC.

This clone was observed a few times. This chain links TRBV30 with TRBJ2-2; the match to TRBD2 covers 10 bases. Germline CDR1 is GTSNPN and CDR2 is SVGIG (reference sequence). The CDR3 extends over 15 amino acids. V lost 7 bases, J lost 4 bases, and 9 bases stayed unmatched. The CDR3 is CAYFSGRLVTGELFF. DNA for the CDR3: TGTGCCTACTTTAGCGGGAGGCTAGTCACCGGGGAGCTGTTTTTT.